Below are 23 T cell receptor beta chains sequenced from a single sample in a study of T cells in Graves' hyperthyroidism and ophthalmopathy. Amplification of TCR beta CDR3 regions was performed using RNA transcripts as template. HTBI primers drove first-round RT-PCR of the TCR CDR3. A single record per CDR3 protein comes from TCRdb applying MiXCR to the multiplex PCR reads. The sample holds about 480,000 distinct CDR3 sequences; over 13% are singletons and the top ten take around 17%. Specimen: blood. These receptors all come from a woman under 30 with Graves' hyperthyroidism.

Note on this clonotype: A much larger clone is a single base away; this may be a read error. The gene calls are TRBV11-2 and TRBJ1-1; no clear D gene. Germline CDR1 and CDR2: SGHAT and FQNNGV. The CDR3 sequence is 12 residues long. The CDR3 DNA follows: TGTACCAGCACCAACCAAGGCACTGAAGCTTTCTTT. It encodes CTSTNQGTEAFF.

This clonotype has a count of ten or more. This chain joins TRBV2 and TRBJ2-1; D gene unclear. Germline CDR1 and CDR2: SNHLY and FYNNEI. The V end was cut by 5 bases, the J end by 2 bases, with 7 bases between. CDR3 length: 13 residues. CDR3 coding DNA: TGTGCCAGCAGTATGGTACCCTACAATGAGCAGTTCTTC. Its translation is CASSMVPYNEQFF. Full variable domain (missing parts from reference TRBV2 and TRBJ2-1): EPEVTQTPSHQVTQMGQEVILRCVPISNHLYFYWYRQILGQKVEFLVSFYNNEISEKSEIFDDQFSVERPDGSNFTLKIRSTKLEDSAMYFCASSMVPYNEQFFGPGTRLTVL.

In this sample, this clonotype turned up many times. The rearrangement links TRBV5-1 to TRBJ1-1; D is perhaps TRBD1 (6 bases). Germline V CDR1 and CDR2: SGHRS, YFSETQ. V lost 0 bases to trimming and J lost 4 bases, with 22 bases between them. This CDR3 is built from 18 residues. The CDR3 sequence is CASSLAPTGTTGSTEAFF. For the CDR3, the DNA is TGCGCCAGCAGCTTGGCCCCCACGGGGACGACAGGCAGCACTGAAGCTTTCTTT.

Many counts were recorded for this clonotype. The chain recombines TRBV6-1 with TRBJ2-7; D not resolved. With 8 bases removed from V and 4 bases from J, the gap between germline ends came to 6 bases. The CDR3 spans 10 residues. Germline V gives CDR1 MNHNS, CDR2 SASEGT. CDR3 residues: CASGAYEQYF. CDR3 sequence (DNA): TGTGCCAGCGGAGCTTACGAGCAGTACTTC.

This clonotype was detected only a few times. The V and J genes are TRBV5-1 and TRBJ2-7; D is undetermined. Germline loops: CDR1 SGHRS, CDR2 YFSETQ. The CDR3 covers 15 residues. V was trimmed by 0 bases and J by 2 bases, leaving 12 bases between them. CDR3 in amino acids: CASSLVDSRPYEQYF. The CDR3 DNA follows: TGCGCCAGCAGCTTGGTCGACTCCCGGCCCTACGAGCAGTACTTC.

This clonotype was seen repeatedly, ten times or more. The V gene is TRBV9, the J gene TRBJ1-2; D is undetermined. Trimming left V 0 bases short and J 0 bases short, with 9 bases between. The CDR3 sequence is 15 residues long. The germline V gene has CDR1 SGDLS and CDR2 YYNGEE. The DNA of the CDR3 is TGTGCCAGCAGCGTAGGCGCAGCAGCTAACTATGGCTACACCTTC. Protein: CASSVGAAANYGYTF.

The chain joins TRBV7-7 to TRBJ1-5, with a tentative D call TRBD1 (6 bases). Germline lookup yields CDR1 SSHAT and CDR2 FNYEAQ (reference sequence). V lost 3 bases to trimming and J lost 9 bases, with 18 bases between them. This CDR3 is 15 amino acids long. This CDR3 is CASSLWVGTRGPQHF. DNA of the CDR3: TGTGCCAGCAGCTTGTGGGTGGGGACCAGGGGGCCCCAGCATTTT.

Ten or more counts support this clonotype. The chain recombines TRBV20-1 with TRBJ2-3, with 9 bases aligning to TRBD2. Trimming took 4 bases from V and 3 from J; bases not matched to a gene: 8. The CDR3 length is 15 residues. From germline, CDR1 is DFQATT and CDR2 SNEGSKA (reference sequence). Here the CDR3 reads CSANVAGDTTDTQYF. CDR3 coding DNA: TGCAGTGCTAATGTAGCGGGAGATACGACAGATACGCAGTATTTT.

This clonotype was seen repeatedly, ten times or more. This chain joins TRBV4-1 and TRBJ1-2; D gene ambiguous. V gave up 0 bases and J gave up 7 bases, with 12 bases separating them. CDR1 and CDR2 (germline): MGHRA, YSYEKL. There are 14 residues in the CDR3. Written as DNA, the CDR3 is TGCGCCAGCAGCCAAGATCATAGGACTGGTGGCTACACCTTC. Translated, it gives CASSQDHRTGGYTF.

The chain is built from TRBV30 and TRBJ2-1; 7 nucleotides agree with TRBD1. V lost 4 bases to trimming and J lost 3 bases; unmatched junction nucleotides: 0. Germline CDR1 GTSNPN, CDR2 SVGIG (reference sequence). The CDR3 spans 12 residues. CDR3 coding DNA: TGTGCCTGGACAGGGGGCTACAATGAGCAGTTCTTC. This translates into CAWTGGYNEQFF.

This clonotype has a handful of counts. The chain uses TRBV3-1 and TRBJ1-5; TRBD1 might be the D (6 bases). This CDR3 is built from 15 residues. V was shortened by 3 bases and J by 5 bases, with 14 bases between the two germline ends. Germline CDR1 reads LGHDT; CDR2 reads YNNKEL (reference sequence). For the CDR3, the DNA is TGTGCCAGCAGCCACCGAGGGGGGGCCTATCAGCCCCAGCATTTT. Residues: CASSHRGGAYQPQHF.

This clonotype was observed many times. This chain uses TRBV6-5 with TRBJ1-1, with 8 positions matching TRBD1. The CDR3 length is 14 residues. Germline CDR1 reads MNHEY; CDR2 reads SVGAGI. Losses at the gene ends were 2 bases for V and 8 bases for J; bases not matched to a gene: 7. This CDR3 is CASSYETGGAEAFF. CDR3 in DNA: TGTGCCAGCAGTTACGAAACAGGGGGGGCGGAAGCTTTCTTT.

This clonotype has more than one count but fewer than ten. This chain links TRBV7-9 with TRBJ2-1; 9 bases fit TRBD2. V gave up 3 bases and J gave up 5 bases; unmatched junction bases: 14. The V gene's germline CDR1 is SEHNR and CDR2 FQNEAQ (reference sequence). The CDR3 is 18 residues long. The CDR3 region has the DNA TGTGCCAGCAGCTTTCCGGGGCGGGAGGGCCTTTACCACAATGAGCAGTTCTTC. This gives the protein CASSFPGREGLYHNEQFF.

This clonotype was seen at least ten times. The rearrangement uses TRBV2 and TRBJ2-7; the D gene is possibly TRBD1 (5 bases). The CDR3 is made up of 13 amino acids. The germline V gene encodes CDR1 SNHLY and CDR2 FYNNEI. DNA for the CDR3: TGTGCAATTACCGGACAAGGGTTTTACGAGCAGTACTTC. Translating gives CAITGQGFYEQYF.

Regarding this clonotype: It may be a read error: a sequence one base away is much more abundant. The rearrangement joins TRBV6-4 to TRBJ1-1; D is unclear. The CDR3 has 11 residues. Trimming stripped 11 bases from V and 7 bases from J, with 14 bases between. CDR1 is MRHNA, CDR2 SNTAGT, per germline. This CDR3 reads CARILRGEAFF. The CDR3 DNA follows: TGTGCCCGCATCCTACGGGGTGAAGCTTTCTTT.

The chain couples TRBV18 to TRBJ1-1; no definite D call. V was trimmed by 4 bases and J by 7 bases, leaving 10 bases between them. CDR3 length: 12 amino acids. Per germline, CDR1 KGHSH and CDR2 LQKENI. In nucleotides, the CDR3 is TGTGCCAGCTCACGGGGAGCCGGTGAAGCTTTCTTT. It codes for CASSRGAGEAFF.

V usage is TRBV30 and J usage is TRBJ1-6; the D gene is possibly TRBD1 (5 bases). The CDR3 is 13 amino acids. The V end was cut by 5 bases, the J end by 6 bases, with 11 bases between. Per germline, CDR1 GTSNPN and CDR2 SVGIG (reference sequence). The CDR3 region has the DNA TGTGCCTGGGGGGCACAGCTTAATTCACCCCTCCACTTT. Translated, it gives CAWGAQLNSPLHF.

This clonotype has a count of ten or more. This chain uses TRBV12-3 or TRBV12-4 with TRBJ2-5, with unresolved D. The CDR3 loop spans 12 amino acids. Trimming cost V 6 bases and J 4 bases, with 9 bases left between them. The CDR3 loop is CASSPNVETQYF. The CDR3 coding sequence is TGTGCCAGCAGCCCTAACGTAGAGACCCAGTACTTC.

This clonotype has a count of ten or more. The V call is TRBV20-1, the J call TRBJ2-2; TRBD1 aligns across 10 bases. The CDR3 totals 16 residues. Trimming at V came to 6 bases and at J to 2 bases, leaving 9 bases not matched to a gene. CDR1 is DFQATT, CDR2 SNEGSKA, per germline (reference sequence). CDR3 sequence reads: CSALGRDRGNTGELFF. The CDR3 DNA sequence: TGCAGTGCCTTGGGCCGGGACAGGGGCAACACCGGGGAGCTGTTTTTT.

Ten or more counts support this clonotype. The junction does not match germline at one end; this may be a read error. CDR3 in amino acids: CATSSGPNTGELFF. The CDR3 nucleotides read TGTGCCACCAGTTCAGGGCCGAACACCGGGGAGCTGTTTTTT. This chain uses TRBV2 with TRBJ2-2, with D tentatively TRBD1 (5 bases). Per the germline V gene, CDR1 is SNHLY and CDR2 is FYNNEI. The CDR3 sequence is 14 residues long.

In this sample, this clonotype turned up many times. The chain links TRBV30 to TRBJ1-2; D might be TRBD1 (5 bases). V lost 7 bases and J 0 bases, leaving 9 bases between the germline ends. The CDR3 loop spans 12 amino acids. CDR1 is GTSNPN and CDR2 is SVGIG in the germline V gene (reference sequence). CDR3 loop: CASEQANYGYTF. CDR3 in DNA: TGTGCCTCAGAACAGGCTAACTATGGCTACACCTTC.

V is TRBV29-1 and J is TRBJ1-3, with D perhaps TRBD1 (6 bases). The CDR3 has 14 residues. Trimming pared 6 bases from V and 0 bases from J, leaving 12 bases between. CDR1 and CDR2 from the germline V gene are SQVTM and ANQGSEA. The CDR3 nucleotides read TGCAGCGTAGAGACAGGCCTCTCTGGAAACACCATATATTTT. This codes for CSVETGLSGNTIYF. Drawing the rest from reference TRBV29-1 and TRBJ1-3, the complete variable domain is SAVISQKPSRDICQRGTSLTIQCQVDSQVTMMFWYRQQPGQSLTLIATANQGSEATYESGFVIDKFPISRPNLTFSTLTVSNMSPEDSSIYLCSVETGLSGNTIYFGEGSWLTVV.

This clonotype was seen more than once but under ten times. DNA of the CDR3: TGTGCCAGTAGTACCCCGACAGGGTCGGGCGAGCAGTACTTC. Translated, it gives CASSTPTGSGEQYF. The rearrangement uses TRBV19 and TRBJ2-7, with 7 bases aligning to TRBD1. The CDR3 is 14 amino acids. The V and J ends lost 4 bases and 6 bases, in that order; junction bases with no gene match: 9. CDR1 is LNHDA, CDR2 SQIVND, per germline (reference sequence). Drawing the rest from reference TRBV19 and TRBJ2-7, the complete variable domain is DGGITQSPKYLFRKEGQNVTLSCEQNLNHDAMYWYRQDPGQGLRLIYYSQIVNDFQKGDIAEGYSVSREKKESFPLTVTSAQKNPTAFYLCASSTPTGSGEQYFGPGTRLTVT.